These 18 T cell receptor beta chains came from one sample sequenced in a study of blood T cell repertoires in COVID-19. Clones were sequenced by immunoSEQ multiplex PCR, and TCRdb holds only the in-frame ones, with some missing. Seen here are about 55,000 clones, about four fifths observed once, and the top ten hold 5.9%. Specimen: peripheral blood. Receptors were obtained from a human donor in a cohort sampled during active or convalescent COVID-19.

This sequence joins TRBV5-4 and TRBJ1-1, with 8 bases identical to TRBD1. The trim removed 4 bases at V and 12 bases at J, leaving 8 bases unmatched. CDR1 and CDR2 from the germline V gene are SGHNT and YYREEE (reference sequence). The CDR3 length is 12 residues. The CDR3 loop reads CASSPQGARTFF. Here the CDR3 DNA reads TGTGCCAGCAGCCCTCAGGGGGCTCGGACTTTCTTT.

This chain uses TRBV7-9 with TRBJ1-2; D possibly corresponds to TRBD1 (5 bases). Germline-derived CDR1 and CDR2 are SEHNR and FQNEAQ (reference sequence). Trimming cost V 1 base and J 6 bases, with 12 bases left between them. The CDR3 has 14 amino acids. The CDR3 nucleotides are TGTGCCAGCAGCTTAGACCTCGTAGGGGATGGCTACACCTTC. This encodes CASSLDLVGDGYTF. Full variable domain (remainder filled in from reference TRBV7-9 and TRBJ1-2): DTGVSQNPRHKITKRGQNVTFRCDPISEHNRLYWYRQTLGQGPEFLTYFQNEAQLEKSRLLSDRFSAERPKGSFSTLEIQRTEQGDSAMYLCASSLDLVGDGYTFGSGTRLTVV.

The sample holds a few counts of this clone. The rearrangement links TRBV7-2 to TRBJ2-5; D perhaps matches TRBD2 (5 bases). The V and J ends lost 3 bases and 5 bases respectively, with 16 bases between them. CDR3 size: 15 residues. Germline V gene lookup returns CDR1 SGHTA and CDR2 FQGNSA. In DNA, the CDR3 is TGTGCCAGCAGCTTTGTCGGGTCCCGGGGTGAGACCCAGTACTTC. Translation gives CASSFVGSRGETQYF.

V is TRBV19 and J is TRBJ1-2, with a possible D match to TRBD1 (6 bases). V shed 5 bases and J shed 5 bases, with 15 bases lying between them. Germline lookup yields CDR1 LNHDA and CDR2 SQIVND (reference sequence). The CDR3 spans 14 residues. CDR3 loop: CASSPPGTPYGYTF. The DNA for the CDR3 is TGTGCCAGTAGTCCCCCCGGGACACCATATGGCTACACCTTC. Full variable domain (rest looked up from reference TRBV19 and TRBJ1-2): DGGITQSPKYLFRKEGQNVTLSCEQNLNHDAMYWYRQDPGQGLRLIYYSQIVNDFQKGDIAEGYSVSREKKESFPLTVTSAQKNPTAFYLCASSPPGTPYGYTFGSGTRLTVV.

The CDR3 protein is CASSLELAGPYGYTF. The CDR3, as DNA: TGTGCCAGCAGCTTGGAATTAGCAGGGCCCTATGGCTACACCTTC. V gene TRBV5-6 combines with J gene TRBJ1-2; D is perhaps TRBD1 (5 bases). Trimming pared 0 bases from V and 4 bases from J, leaving 13 bases between. The CDR3 is 15 residues long. Germline V gene sequence: CDR1 SGHDT, CDR2 YYEEEE.

In DNA form, the CDR3 reads TGTGCCAGCAGCCAACTGCCAGGCGGTAGGGGTAATTCACCCCTCCACTTT. Its protein is CASSQLPGGRGNSPLHF. The chain couples TRBV3-1 (or the pseudogene TRBV3-2) to TRBJ1-6; TRBD1 is a possible D gene (5 bases). Trimming removed 2 bases at V and 6 bases at J, with 17 bases between. This CDR3 is 17 amino acids long. Germline V lookup: CDR1 LGHDT, CDR2 YNNKEL (reference sequence).

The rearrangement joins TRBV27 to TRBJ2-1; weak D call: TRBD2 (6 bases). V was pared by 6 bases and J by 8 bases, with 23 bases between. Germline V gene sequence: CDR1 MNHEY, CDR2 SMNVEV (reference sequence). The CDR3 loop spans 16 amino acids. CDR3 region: CASSRRFVGGIDEQFF. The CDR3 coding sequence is TGTGCCAGCAGCCGGCGGTTTGTGGGGGGTATTGATGAGCAGTTCTTC.

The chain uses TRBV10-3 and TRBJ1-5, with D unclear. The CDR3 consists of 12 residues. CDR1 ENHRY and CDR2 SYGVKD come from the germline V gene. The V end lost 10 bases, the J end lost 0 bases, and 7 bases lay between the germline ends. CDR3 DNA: TGTGCCACGGGAAATAGCAATCAGCCCCAGCATTTT. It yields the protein CATGNSNQPQHF.

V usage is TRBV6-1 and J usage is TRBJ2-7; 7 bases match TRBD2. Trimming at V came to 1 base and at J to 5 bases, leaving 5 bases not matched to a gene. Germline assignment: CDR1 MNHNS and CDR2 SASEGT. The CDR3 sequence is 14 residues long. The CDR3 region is CASSEGAGTNEQYF. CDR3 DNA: TGTGCCAGCAGTGAAGGGGCAGGGACTAACGAGCAGTACTTC.

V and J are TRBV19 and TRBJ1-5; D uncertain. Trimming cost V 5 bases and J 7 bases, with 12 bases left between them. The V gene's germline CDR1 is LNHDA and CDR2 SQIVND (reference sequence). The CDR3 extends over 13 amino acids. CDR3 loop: CASSGSGGQPQHF. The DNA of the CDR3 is TGTGCCAGTAGTGGGTCAGGTGGGCAGCCCCAGCATTTT.

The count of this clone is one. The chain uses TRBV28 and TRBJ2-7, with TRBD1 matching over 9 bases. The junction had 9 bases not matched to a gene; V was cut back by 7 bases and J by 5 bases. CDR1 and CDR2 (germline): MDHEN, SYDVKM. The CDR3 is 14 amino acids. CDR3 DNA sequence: TGTGCCAGCATCGAAGGGACAGGGAACCACGAGCAGTACTTC. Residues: CASIEGTGNHEQYF. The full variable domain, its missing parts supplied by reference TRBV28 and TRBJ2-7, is DVKVTQSSRYLVKRTGEKVFLECVQDMDHENMFWYRQDPGLGLRLIYFSYDVKMKEKGDIPEGYSVSREKKERFSLILESASTNQTSMYLCASIEGTGNHEQYFGPGTRLTVT.

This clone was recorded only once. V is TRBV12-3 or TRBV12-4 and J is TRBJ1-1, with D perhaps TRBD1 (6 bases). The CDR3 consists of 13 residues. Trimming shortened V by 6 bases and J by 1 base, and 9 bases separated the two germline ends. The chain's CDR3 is CASRGGRNTEAFF. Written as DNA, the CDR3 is TGTGCCAGCAGAGGGGGTAGGAACACTGAAGCTTTCTTT.

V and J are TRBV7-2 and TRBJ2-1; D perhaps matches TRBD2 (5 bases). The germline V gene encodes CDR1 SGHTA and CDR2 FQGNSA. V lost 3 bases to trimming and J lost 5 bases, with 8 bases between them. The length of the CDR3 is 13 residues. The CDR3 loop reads CASSLPGNNEQFF. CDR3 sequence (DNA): TGTGCCAGCAGCTTGCCCGGGAACAATGAGCAGTTCTTC.

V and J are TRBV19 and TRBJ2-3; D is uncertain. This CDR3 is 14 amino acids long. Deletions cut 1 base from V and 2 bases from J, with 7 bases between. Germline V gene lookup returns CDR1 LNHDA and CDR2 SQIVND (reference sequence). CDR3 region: CASSIVPYTDTQYF. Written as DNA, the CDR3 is TGTGCCAGTAGTATAGTTCCCTACACAGATACGCAGTATTTT.

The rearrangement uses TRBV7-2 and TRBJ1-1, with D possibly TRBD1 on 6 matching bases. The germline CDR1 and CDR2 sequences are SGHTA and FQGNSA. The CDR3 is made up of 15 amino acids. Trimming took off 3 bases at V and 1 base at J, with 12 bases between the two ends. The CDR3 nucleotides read TGTGCCAGCAGCTTGCAGGGGCGGAGGAACACTGAAGCTTTCTTT. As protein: CASSLQGRRNTEAFF.

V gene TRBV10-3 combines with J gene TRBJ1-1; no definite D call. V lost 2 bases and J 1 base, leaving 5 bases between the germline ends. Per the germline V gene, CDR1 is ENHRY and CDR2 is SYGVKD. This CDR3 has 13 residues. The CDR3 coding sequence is TGTGCCATCAGTGAGCCGAGGAACACTGAAGCTTTCTTT. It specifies CAISEPRNTEAFF.

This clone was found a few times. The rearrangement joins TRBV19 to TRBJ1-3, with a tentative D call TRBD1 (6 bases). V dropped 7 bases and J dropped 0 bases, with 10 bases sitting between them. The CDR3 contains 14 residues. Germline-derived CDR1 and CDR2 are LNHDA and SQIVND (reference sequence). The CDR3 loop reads CASMGAISGNTIYF. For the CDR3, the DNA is TGTGCCAGTATGGGGGCAATCTCTGGAAACACCATATATTTT.

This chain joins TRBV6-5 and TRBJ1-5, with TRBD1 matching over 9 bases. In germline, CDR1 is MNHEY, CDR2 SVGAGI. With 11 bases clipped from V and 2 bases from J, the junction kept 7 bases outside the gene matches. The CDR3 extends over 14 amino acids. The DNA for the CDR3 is TGTGCCGGGGGGACAGGGAATCGCAATCAGCCCCAGCATTTT. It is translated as CAGGTGNRNQPQHF.